This is a list of T cell receptor beta chains from one sample in a study of technical replicates of blood from several donors. TCRdb keeps only in-frame clones here, not all; method: immunoSEQ multiplex PCR. This table holds approximately 70,000 clones, approximately 90% found once. Sample: T cells isolated from PBMCs. Every receptor here comes from a human donor in good health. Both conserved end residues are part of each CDR3. The D gene is left open where the match is weak. Clone size appears in some rows only: once, few, many, or a class for an expanded clone.

J | size | D | V | DNA | CDR3
TRBJ2-7 | few | - | TRBV19 | TGTGCCAGTAGTCCGTCCTACGAGCAGTACTTC | CASSPSYEQYF
TRBJ2-7 | few | - | TRBV10-3 | TGTGCCATCATGGAGGATTCCTACGAGCAGTACTTC | CAIMEDSYEQYF
TRBJ1-2 | - | TRBD1 | TRBV9 | TGTGCCAGCAGCGTAGCACAGGGGAACTATGGCTACACCTTC | CASSVAQGNYGYTF
TRBJ1-4 | - | - | TRBV28 | TGTGCCAGCAGTTTAATTCTTGCGGGGGAAGAGGAAAAACTGTTTTTT | CASSLILAGEEEKLFF
TRBJ1-1 | - | TRBD1 | TRBV11-2 | TGTGCCAGCAGCGCATTCCGGGACAGGGGCACTGAAGCTTTCTTT | CASSAFRDRGTEAFF
TRBJ1-4 | - | - | TRBV4-1 | TGCGCCAGCAGCCAAGATACTGGGGCCGAAAAACTGTTTTTT | CASSQDTGAEKLFF
TRBJ2-1 | once | TRBD2 | TRBV19 | TGTGCCAGTATCGGCGGGAGATCTTACAATGAGCAGTTCTTC | CASIGGRSYNEQFF
TRBJ2-2 | - | - | TRBV15 | TGTGCCACCAGCAGAGTATTAAACACCGGGGAGCTGTTTTTT | CATSRVLNTGELFF
TRBJ1-2 | - | - | TRBV5-4 | TGTGCCAGCAGCTTGGCAGGGAACTATGGCTACACCTTC | CASSLAGNYGYTF
TRBJ1-2 | - | - | TRBV6-5 | TGTGCCAGCAGCCAGGACGGGGATGGCTACACCTTC | CASSQDGDGYTF
TRBJ1-1 | few | - | TRBV7-3 | TGTGCCAGCAGCTTTGGGGGGGAGACAGTTGAAGCTTTCTTT | CASSFGGETVEAFF
TRBJ2-7 | - | TRBD2 | TRBV7-9 | TGTGCCAGCAGCTTAGGTAGCGGGAGCCCCGAGCAGTACTTC | CASSLGSGSPEQYF
TRBJ2-7 | once | TRBD2 | TRBV19 | TGTGCCAGTAGTACGCAAGCGGGGACCTACGAGCAGTACTTC | CASSTQAGTYEQYF
TRBJ2-4 | - | TRBD1 | TRBV7-9 | TGTGCCAGCAGTCGGACAGGGGGGGACATTCAGTACTTC | CASSRTGGDIQYF
TRBJ2-4 | - | - | TRBV29-1 | TGCAGCGTTGACCTATCAGGGGCCAAAAACATTCAGTACTTC | CSVDLSGAKNIQYF
TRBJ2-2 | - | TRBD1 | TRBV10-3 | TGTGCCATCAGTAGGACAGGGTGGACCGGGGAGCTGTTTTTT | CAISRTGWTGELFF
TRBJ2-1 | - | - | TRBV19 | TGTGCCAGTAGTTACTCTAGTCTAGCGTCGGGCTCCTACAATGAGCAGTTCTTC | CASSYSSLASGSYNEQFF
TRBJ1-4 | - | - | TRBV7-2 | TGTGCCAGCAGCTTAGAGGGAGGGGCCACTAATGAAAAACTGTTTTTT | CASSLEGGATNEKLFF
TRBJ2-7 | - | TRBD2 | TRBV29-1 | TGCAGCGTTCCAGGGACTATTTCCTACGAGCAGTACTTC | CSVPGTISYEQYF
TRBJ1-2 | - | - | TRBV7-3 | TGTGCCAGCAGCTTACAGGACTATGGCTACACCTTC | CASSLQDYGYTF
TRBJ2-1 | - | TRBD2 | TRBV7-7 | TGTGCTAGCAGCTTACTAGCGGGACCCCGTTTCAATGAGCAGTTCTTC | CASSLLAGPRFNEQFF
TRBJ2-7 | - | TRBD2 | TRBV27 | TGTGCCAGCAGTCCACGGACTAGCGGGCCCTACGAGCAGTACTTC | CASSPRTSGPYEQYF
TRBJ2-7 | - | TRBD2 | TRBV28 | TGTGCCAGCAGCCTAGGACTAGCGGGAGTCAGGGAGCAGTACTTC | CASSLGLAGVREQYF
TRBJ2-3 | - | - | TRBV7-2 | TGTGCCAGCAATCATAAAGCGGGCCCTTGGAATACGCAGTATTTT | CASNHKAGPWNTQYF
TRBJ2-7 | - | - | TRBV5-4 | TGTGCCAGCAGCTTGATAGCCTCCCAATCCTACGAGCAGTACTTC | CASSLIASQSYEQYF
TRBJ1-1 | - | - | TRBV9 | TGTGCCAGCAGCCCCAACCTAGGGAACACTGAAGCTTTCTTT | CASSPNLGNTEAFF
TRBJ1-1 | - | - | TRBV19 | TGTGCCAGTAGTAGGATTAACGGACAACAAGCTTTCTTT | CASSRINGQQAFF
TRBJ1-1 | - | - | TRBV5-4 | TGTGCCAGCAGCTTGGCGAACTTGAACACTGAAGCTTTCTTT | CASSLANLNTEAFF
TRBJ1-2 | - | - | TRBV10-3 | TGTGCCATCACCCCCCGGGACTCGAGCTATGGCTACACCTTC | CAITPRDSSYGYTF
TRBJ2-7 | - | - | TRBV5-8 | TGTGCCAGCAGTCTTGGCCATTCCTACGAGCAGTACTTC | CASSLGHSYEQYF
TRBJ2-2 | - | TRBD2 | TRBV30 | TGTGCCTGGAGTGGGGCTAGCGGGAGGGCCAGCGGGGAGCTGTTTTTT | CAWSGASGRASGELFF
TRBJ2-1 | - | TRBD2 | TRBV13 | TGTGCCAGCAGTTCAGTTTTACGGGGGGACAATGAGCAGTTCTTC | CASSSVLRGDNEQFF
TRBJ2-5 | - | TRBD1 | TRBV6-5 | TGTGCCAGCAGTTACTCGACAGGGGGGATGGAGACCCAGTACTTC | CASSYSTGGMETQYF
TRBJ2-3 | - | TRBD2 | TRBV7-9 | TGTGCCAGCAGCTTTGATTTCAGTCCGGGAGTCGGGAGGGATACGCAGTATTTT | CASSFDFSPGVGRDTQYF
TRBJ2-5 | - | TRBD2 | TRBV7-2 | TGTGCCAGCAGCTTAGCGGGACTAGCGGACCAAGAGACCCAGTACTTC | CASSLAGLADQETQYF
TRBJ1-4 | - | - | TRBV7-9 | TGTGCCAGCAGCTTAGAGACGGGGACTAATGAAAAACTGTTTTTT | CASSLETGTNEKLFF
TRBJ1-2 | - | TRBD1 | TRBV30 | TGTGCCTGGATAGACAGGGGCCGGTATGGCTACACCTTC | CAWIDRGRYGYTF
TRBJ2-7 | - | TRBD1 | TRBV7-9 | TGTGCCAGCAGCTACGGACAGGCTCCCTACGAGCAGTACTTC | CASSYGQAPYEQYF
TRBJ2-1 | - | TRBD2 | TRBV6-6 | TGTGCCAGCAGTTCGCACAGACTAGCGAGTTACAATGAGCAGTTCTTC | CASSSHRLASYNEQFF
TRBJ1-1 | - | - | TRBV11-2 | TGTGCCAGCAGCTTATCCCACTACACTGAAGCTTTCTTT | CASSLSHYTEAFF
TRBJ1-5 | - | - | TRBV19 | TGTGCCAGTAGTACTAACAGGGATCAGCCCCAGCATTTT | CASSTNRDQPQHF
TRBJ1-1 | few | - | TRBV19 | TGTGCCAGTAGTAGGGGGGACGGCTACACTGAAGCTTTCTTT | CASSRGDGYTEAFF
TRBJ2-5 | - | - | TRBV29-1 | TGCAGCGTTGAACGGGTCCAAGAGACCCAGTACTTC | CSVERVQETQYF
TRBJ2-7 | - | - | TRBV6-5 | TGTGCCAGTTCCTCCTCAGGAGGGTACGAGCAGTACTTC | CASSSSGGYEQYF
TRBJ2-1 | - | TRBD1 | TRBV10-3 | TGTGCCATCAGTGAGTCGACAGGGTGGAATGAGCAGTTCTTC | CAISESTGWNEQFF
TRBJ2-5 | - | - | TRBV29-1 | TGCAGCGTTGAAGCCTCGGAGGAATTCCCTGAGACCCAGTACTTC | CSVEASEEFPETQYF
TRBJ1-1 | - | - | TRBV9 | TGTGCCAGCAGCGCCCTTTTAAGAGCTGAAGCTTTCTTT | CASSALLRAEAFF
TRBJ1-4 | - | - | TRBV9 | TGTGCCAGCAGCCCCCGCAGGGCCGGGACTAATGAAAAACTGTTTTTT | CASSPRRAGTNEKLFF
TRBJ1-1 | - | TRBD1 | TRBV29-1 | TGCAGCGTTGAAACAGGGGGGAACACTGAAGCTTTCTTT | CSVETGGNTEAFF
TRBJ2-7 | - | - | TRBV30 | TGTGCCTTGGACGTACTGACAGGAGGTTTCTACGAGCAGTACTTC | CALDVLTGGFYEQYF
TRBJ2-7 | - | TRBD2 | TRBV27 | TGTGCCAGCAGTTTACTAGCGGGAAACTACGAGCAGTACTTC | CASSLLAGNYEQYF
TRBJ2-5 | - | - | TRBV4-2 | TGTGCCAGCAGCCCCTCAGGAGGTTTCCAAGAGACCCAGTACTTC | CASSPSGGFQETQYF
TRBJ1-4 | - | TRBD1 | TRBV27 | TGTGCCAGCAGTTGGACAGGCACGAGGGAAAAACTGTTTTTT | CASSWTGTREKLFF
TRBJ2-3 | once | - | TRBV7-2 | TGTGCCAGCAGCTTATCTGGAAGCGCAGATACGCAGTATTTT | CASSLSGSADTQYF
TRBJ2-5 | - | TRBD1 | TRBV5-4 | TGTGCCAGCACCTTGAACCCACAGGGGGATGTCGGGACCCAGTACTTC | CASTLNPQGDVGTQYF